One sample yielded the 15 T cell receptor beta chains listed below, sequenced in a study of T cells after yellow fever vaccination. TCRdb reprocessed the 5' RACE reads with MiXCR, giving one entry per CDR3 protein. The sample carries around 600,000 distinct CDR3 sequences, 10% to 15% recorded once. Sequences were derived from PBMCs, sampled on the day of the yellow fever booster vaccination. Receptors originate from a man aged 30 to 45 who received the YFV17D yellow fever vaccine.

This chain connects TRBV20-1 to TRBJ2-1; 9 bases are shared with TRBD2. CDR1 is DFQATT, CDR2 SNEGSKA, per germline (reference sequence). Trimming took 4 bases from V and 8 from J; bases not matched to a gene: 3. The CDR3 consists of 12 residues. The CDR3 nucleotides read TGCAGTGCTACTAGCGGGATGTATGAGCAGTTCTTC. Translating gives CSATSGMYEQFF.

The chain is built from TRBV7-9 and TRBJ2-5; D perhaps matches TRBD1 (6 bases). V was cut by 3 bases and J by 5 bases, with 13 bases left in between. Germline CDR1 SEHNR, CDR2 FQNEAQ (reference sequence). CDR3 length: 14 amino acids. The CDR3 protein is CASSLGHGRETQYF. The CDR3 DNA follows: TGTGCCAGCAGCTTGGGACATGGTAGGGAGACCCAGTACTTC.

DNA of the CDR3: TGTGCCAGCAGTTACTCACCCGGGGGTGAGCAGTACTTC. Its protein product is CASSYSPGGEQYF. The chain combines TRBV6-5 with TRBJ2-7, with TRBD2 as a possible D gene (6 bases). The V end was cut by 0 bases, the J end by 7 bases, with 10 bases between. Per the germline V gene, CDR1 is MNHEY and CDR2 is SVGAGI. The CDR3 length is 13 residues.

The chain links TRBV20-1 to TRBJ1-2, with 8 bases matching TRBD1. After removal of 4 bases from V and 0 bases from J, the junction contained 1 base not matched to a gene. The germline V gene encodes CDR1 DFQATT and CDR2 SNEGSKA (reference sequence). The CDR3 loop spans 13 amino acids. CDR3 coding DNA: TGCAGTGCTACGGACAGGGCTAACTATGGCTACACCTTC. It encodes CSATDRANYGYTF.

A few counts support this clonotype. The V gene is TRBV12-3 or TRBV12-4, the J gene TRBJ1-1, with a weak D call TRBD1 (5 bases). V was shortened by 7 bases and J by 6 bases, with 15 bases between the two germline ends. The CDR3 loop spans 13 amino acids. The CDR3: CASTSRVVPEAFF. The CDR3 region has the DNA TGTGCCAGCACGTCCAGGGTGGTTCCTGAAGCTTTCTTT.

The chain recombines TRBV7-2 with TRBJ2-7; D uncertain. The germline V and J ends were trimmed by 1 base and 2 bases, with 15 bases remaining between them. The germline gives CDR1 SGHTA, CDR2 FQGNSA. The CDR3 sequence is 16 residues long. In DNA, the CDR3 is TGTGCCAGCAGCTTAGTGCTTTATGTGGGGACCTACGAGCAGTACTTC. Protein product: CASSLVLYVGTYEQYF.

There are a few counts of this clonotype. CDR3 bases: TGCGCCAGCAGCTATGGACAGGCCGAAAACATTCAGTACTTC. Its protein is CASSYGQAENIQYF. The chain joins TRBV5-1 to TRBJ2-4, with 7 positions matching TRBD1. V lost 3 bases to trimming and J lost 5 bases; unmatched junction nucleotides: 5. CDR3 length equals 14 residues. Germline V CDR1 and CDR2: SGHRS, YFSETQ.

The table lists this clonotype with a few counts. The gene calls are TRBV7-9 and TRBJ2-1, with 9 bases identical to TRBD2. The CDR3 is made up of 16 amino acids. The V and J ends lost 4 bases and 5 bases, in that order; junction bases with no gene match: 9. CDR1 is SEHNR and CDR2 is FQNEAQ in the germline V gene (reference sequence). CDR3 in amino acids: CASSSVTSGFNNEQFF. The CDR3 nucleotides are TGTGCCAGCAGCTCCGTAACTAGCGGGTTTAACAATGAGCAGTTCTTC.

The chain uses TRBV5-1 and TRBJ1-5, with D maybe TRBD1 (5 bases). Per germline, CDR1 SGHRS and CDR2 YFSETQ. This CDR3 has 15 residues. V shed 5 bases and J shed 3 bases, with 15 bases lying between them. CDR3 nucleotides: TGCGCCAGCAGACCGGGGGTAGGGATCAATCAGCCCCAGCATTTT. Translated, it gives CASRPGVGINQPQHF.

The chain links TRBV5-1 to TRBJ2-1; 10 bases match TRBD1. The CDR3 covers 17 residues. With V trimmed by 4 bases and J by 8 bases, 15 bases remained unmatched. The V gene's germline CDR1 is SGHRS and CDR2 YFSETQ. The CDR3 spells CASSISQRDRGADEQFF. CDR3 DNA sequence: TGCGCCAGCAGCATATCTCAGCGGGACAGGGGTGCGGATGAGCAGTTCTTC.

V usage is TRBV29-1 and J usage is TRBJ2-5; weak D call: TRBD1 (6 bases). The CDR3 sequence is 14 residues long. V shed 7 bases and J shed 0 bases, with 15 bases lying between them. The germline gives CDR1 SQVTM, CDR2 ANQGSEA. The DNA of the CDR3 is TGCAGCGCTGCCTCTCAGGGGTACCAAGAGACCCAGTACTTC. Residues: CSAASQGYQETQYF.

This clonotype has at least ten counts. The rearrangement uses TRBV27 and TRBJ2-7; D is undetermined. The CDR3 spans 12 residues. Germline V CDR1 and CDR2: MNHEY, SMNVEV (reference sequence). Trimming cost V 5 bases and J 2 bases, with 7 bases left between them. The CDR3 region has the DNA TGTGCCAGCAGTCACGGAGCCTACGAGCAGTACTTC. Its protein product is CASSHGAYEQYF.

This clonotype occurred a few times. The CDR3 loop is CASTPGQGTGRYEQYF. The CDR3 nucleotides are TGTGCCAGCACCCCGGGTCAGGGGACAGGGAGGTACGAGCAGTACTTC. The chain carries TRBV6-1 and TRBJ2-7; TRBD1 matches 9 bases. V dropped 7 bases and J dropped 4; count of bases not matched to a gene: 14. The CDR3 runs 16 residues. Germline V gene lookup returns CDR1 MNHNS and CDR2 SASEGT.

The chain has TRBV27 and TRBJ2-3, with D perhaps TRBD2 (6 bases). This CDR3 is built from 13 residues. The germline gives CDR1 MNHEY, CDR2 SMNVEV (reference sequence). The V end was cut by 9 bases, the J end by 4 bases, with 14 bases between. CDR3 residues: CASSGDFPDTQYF. The CDR3 DNA sequence: TGTGCCAGTTCCGGGGACTTCCCAGATACGCAGTATTTT.

This chain joins TRBV28 and TRBJ2-1; the D gene is possibly TRBD1 (6 bases). The germline V and J ends were trimmed by 4 bases and 7 bases, with 20 bases remaining between them. From germline, CDR1 is MDHEN and CDR2 SYDVKM. The CDR3 is 16 residues long. This CDR3 reads CASSSPSAQGPNEQFF. Here the CDR3 DNA reads TGTGCCAGCAGTTCCCCCTCTGCACAGGGCCCAAATGAGCAGTTCTTC.